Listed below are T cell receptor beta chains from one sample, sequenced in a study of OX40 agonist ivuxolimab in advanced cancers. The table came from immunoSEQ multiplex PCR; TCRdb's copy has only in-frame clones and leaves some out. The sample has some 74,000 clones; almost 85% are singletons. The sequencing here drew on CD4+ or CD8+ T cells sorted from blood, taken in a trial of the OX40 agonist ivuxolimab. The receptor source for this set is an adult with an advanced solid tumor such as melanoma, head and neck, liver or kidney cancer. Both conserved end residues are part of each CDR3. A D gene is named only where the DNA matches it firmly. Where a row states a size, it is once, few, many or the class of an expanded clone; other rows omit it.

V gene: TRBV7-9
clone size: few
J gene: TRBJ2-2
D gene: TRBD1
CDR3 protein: CASNFPGQGPRELFF
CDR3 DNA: TGTGCCAGCAACTTCCCGGGACAGGGGCCAAGGGAGCTGTTTTTT

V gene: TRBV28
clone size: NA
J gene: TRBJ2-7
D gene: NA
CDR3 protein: CASSPPTLTGFSYEQYF
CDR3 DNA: TGTGCCAGCAGTCCCCCAACCCTGACAGGCTTCTCCTACGAGCAGTACTTC

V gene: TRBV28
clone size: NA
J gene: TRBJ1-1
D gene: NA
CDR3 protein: CASRMNTEAFF
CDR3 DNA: TGTGCCAGCAGGATGAACACTGAAGCTTTCTTT

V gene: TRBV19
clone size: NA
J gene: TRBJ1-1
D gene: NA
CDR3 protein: CASSIPGGGVSSTEAFF
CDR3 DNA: TGTGCCAGTAGTATCCCGGGCGGCGGGGTATCGAGCACTGAAGCTTTCTTT

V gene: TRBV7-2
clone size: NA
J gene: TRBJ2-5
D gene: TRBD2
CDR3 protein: CASSLGLAGETQYF
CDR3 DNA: TGTGCCAGCAGTCTGGGACTAGCGGGTGAGACCCAGTACTTC

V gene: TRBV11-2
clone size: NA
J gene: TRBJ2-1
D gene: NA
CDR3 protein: CASSLDGADYNEQFF
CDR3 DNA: TGTGCCAGCAGCTTAGACGGGGCCGACTACAATGAGCAGTTCTTC

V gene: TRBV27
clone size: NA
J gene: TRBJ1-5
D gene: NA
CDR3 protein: CASRRIGGNQPQHF
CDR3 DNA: TGTGCCAGCAGGCGGATCGGTGGTAATCAGCCCCAGCATTTT

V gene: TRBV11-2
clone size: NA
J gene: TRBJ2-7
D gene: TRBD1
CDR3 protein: CASSLADRAHEQYF
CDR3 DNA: TGTGCCAGCAGCTTAGCAGACAGGGCTCACGAGCAGTACTTC

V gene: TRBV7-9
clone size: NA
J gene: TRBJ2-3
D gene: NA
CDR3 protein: CASSSVGSTTDTQYF
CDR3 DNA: TGTGCCAGCAGTTCTGTCGGCTCTACCACAGATACGCAGTATTTT

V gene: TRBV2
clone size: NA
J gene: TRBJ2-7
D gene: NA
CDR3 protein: CASGARTYEQYF
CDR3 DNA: TGTGCCAGCGGGGCCAGAACCTACGAGCAGTACTTC

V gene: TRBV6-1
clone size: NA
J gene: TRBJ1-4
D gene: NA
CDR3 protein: CASSEALGAGATNEKLFF
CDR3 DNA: TGTGCCAGCAGTGAAGCGCTGGGGGCGGGCGCAACTAATGAAAAACTGTTTTTT

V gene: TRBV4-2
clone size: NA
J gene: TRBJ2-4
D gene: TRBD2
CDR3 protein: CASSQDFGGRAGGQNIQYF
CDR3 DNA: TGTGCCAGCAGCCAAGATTTTGGCGGGAGGGCCGGGGGTCAAAACATTCAGTACTTC

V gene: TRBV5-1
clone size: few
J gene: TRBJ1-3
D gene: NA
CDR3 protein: CASSLAGGASSGNTIYF
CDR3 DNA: TGCGCCAGCAGCTTGGCCGGGGGGGCTAGCTCTGGAAACACCATATATTTT

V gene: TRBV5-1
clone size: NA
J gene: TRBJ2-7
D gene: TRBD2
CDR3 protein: CASSSLAGGSYEQYF
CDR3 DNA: TGCGCCAGCAGTTCTTTAGCGGGAGGGTCCTACGAGCAGTACTTC

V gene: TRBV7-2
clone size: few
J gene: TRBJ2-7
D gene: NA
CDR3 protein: CASTDFLEQYF
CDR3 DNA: TGTGCCAGCACCGACTTCCTCGAGCAGTACTTC

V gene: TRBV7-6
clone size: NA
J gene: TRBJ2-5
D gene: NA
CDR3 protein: CASSSGTEETQYF
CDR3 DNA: TGTGCCAGCAGCTCCGGGACGGAAGAGACCCAGTACTTC

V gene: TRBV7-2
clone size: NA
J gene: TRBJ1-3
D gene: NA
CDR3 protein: CASSPTGRAGNTIYF
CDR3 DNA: TGTGCCAGCAGCCCCACAGGGCGCGCTGGAAACACCATATATTTT

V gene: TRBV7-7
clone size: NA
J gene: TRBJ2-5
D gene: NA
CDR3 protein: CASSLGDQETQYF
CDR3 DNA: TGTGCCAGCAGCTTAGGAGACCAAGAGACCCAGTACTTC

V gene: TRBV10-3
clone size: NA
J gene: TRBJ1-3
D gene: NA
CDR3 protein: CAIRSTGGSSGNTIYF
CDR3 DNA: TGTGCCATCAGGTCGACGGGGGGAAGCTCTGGAAACACCATATATTTT

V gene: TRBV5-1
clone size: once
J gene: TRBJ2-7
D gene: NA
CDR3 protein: CASSLGGGAGAVRYEQYF
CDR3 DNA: TGCGCCAGCAGCCTCGGAGGGGGGGCGGGAGCGGTTAGGTACGAGCAGTACTTC

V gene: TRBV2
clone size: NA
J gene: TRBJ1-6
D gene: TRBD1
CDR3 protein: CASNLQGARNSPLHF
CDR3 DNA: TGTGCCAGCAACCTACAGGGGGCACGGAATTCACCCCTCCACTTT

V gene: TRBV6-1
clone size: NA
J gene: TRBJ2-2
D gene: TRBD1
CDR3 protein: CASSENQGAGELFF
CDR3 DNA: TGTGCCAGCAGCGAGAACCAGGGGGCGGGGGAGCTGTTTTTT

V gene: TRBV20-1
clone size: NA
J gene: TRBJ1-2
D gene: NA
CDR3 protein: CSARVTNGYTF
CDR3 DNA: TGCAGTGCTAGAGTGACGAATGGCTACACCTTC

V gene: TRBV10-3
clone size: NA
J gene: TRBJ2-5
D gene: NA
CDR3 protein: CAISTRDSKETQYF
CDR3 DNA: TGTGCCATCAGTACCCGGGACTCCAAAGAGACCCAGTACTTC

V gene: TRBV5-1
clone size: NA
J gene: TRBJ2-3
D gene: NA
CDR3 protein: CASSSNGGQWRSTDTQYF
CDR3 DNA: TGCGCCAGCAGCTCCAATGGGGGGCAGTGGCGTAGCACAGATACGCAGTATTTT

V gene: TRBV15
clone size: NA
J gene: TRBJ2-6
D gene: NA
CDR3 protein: CATSSDSGANVLTF
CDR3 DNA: TGTGCCACCAGCAGCGATTCTGGGGCCAACGTCCTGACTTTC

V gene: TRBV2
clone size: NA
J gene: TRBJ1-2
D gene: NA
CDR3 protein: CASSGDSGDGYTF
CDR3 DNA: TGTGCCAGCAGCGGAGACAGCGGAGATGGCTACACCTTC

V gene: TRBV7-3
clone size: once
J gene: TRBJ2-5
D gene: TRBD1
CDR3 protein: CASSLMAGGSETQYF
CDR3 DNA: TGTGCCAGCAGCTTAATGGCAGGGGGCAGCGAGACCCAGTACTTC

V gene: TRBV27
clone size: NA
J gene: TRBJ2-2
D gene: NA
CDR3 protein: CASSLHTSGTGELFF
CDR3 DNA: TGTGCCAGCAGTTTACACACTTCGGGCACCGGGGAGCTGTTTTTT

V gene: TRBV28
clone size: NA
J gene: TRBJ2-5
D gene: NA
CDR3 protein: CASSMVGGETQYF
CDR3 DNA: TGTGCCAGCAGTATGGTGGGAGGAGAGACCCAGTACTTC

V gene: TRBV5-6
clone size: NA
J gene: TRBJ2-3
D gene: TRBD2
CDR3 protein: CASSLRLAGADTQYF
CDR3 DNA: TGTGCCAGCAGCCTTCGGCTAGCGGGAGCCGATACGCAGTATTTT

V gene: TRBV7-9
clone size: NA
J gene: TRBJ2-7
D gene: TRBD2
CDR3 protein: CASSLSSGSYEQYF
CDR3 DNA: TGTGCCAGCAGCTTATCTAGCGGGAGCTACGAGCAGTACTTC

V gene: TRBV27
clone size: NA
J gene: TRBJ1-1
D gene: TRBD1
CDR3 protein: CASSVQGANTEAFF
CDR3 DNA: TGTGCCAGCAGTGTACAGGGGGCGAACACTGAAGCTTTCTTT

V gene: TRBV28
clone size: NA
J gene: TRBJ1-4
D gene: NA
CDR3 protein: CASKTVRLGFNEKLFF
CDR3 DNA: TGTGCCAGCAAAACGGTTAGATTGGGATTTAATGAAAAACTGTTTTTT

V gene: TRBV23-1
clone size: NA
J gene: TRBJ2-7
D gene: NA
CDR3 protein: CASSRYEQYF
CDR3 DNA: TGCGCCAGCAGTCGCTACGAGCAGTACTTC

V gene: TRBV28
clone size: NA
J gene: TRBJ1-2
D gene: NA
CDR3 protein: CASSSPGASLHGYTF
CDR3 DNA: TGTGCCAGCAGTTCCCCTGGGGCGTCTCTTCATGGCTACACCTTC

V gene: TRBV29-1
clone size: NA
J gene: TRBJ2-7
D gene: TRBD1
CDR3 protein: CSVEGTGFYEQYF
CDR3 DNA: TGCAGCGTTGAGGGGACAGGTTTCTACGAGCAGTACTTC

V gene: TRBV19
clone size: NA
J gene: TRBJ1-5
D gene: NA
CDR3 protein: CASALRRGSNQPQHF
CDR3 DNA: TGTGCCAGTGCGTTACGGCGAGGTAGCAATCAGCCCCAGCATTTT

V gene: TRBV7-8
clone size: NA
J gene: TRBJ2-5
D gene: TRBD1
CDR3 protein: CASKGRGKETQYF
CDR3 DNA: TGTGCCAGCAAGGGCAGGGGGAAAGAGACCCAGTACTTC

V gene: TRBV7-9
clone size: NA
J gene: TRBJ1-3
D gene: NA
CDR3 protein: CASSIERGNTIYF
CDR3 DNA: TGTGCCAGCAGCATAGAGAGGGGAAACACCATATATTTT

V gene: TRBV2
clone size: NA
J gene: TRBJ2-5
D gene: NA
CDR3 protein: CASSIEKVETQYF
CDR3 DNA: TGTGCCAGCAGTATCGAGAAGGTAGAGACCCAGTACTTC

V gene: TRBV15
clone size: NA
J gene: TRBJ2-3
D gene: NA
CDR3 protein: CATSRDALPDTQYF
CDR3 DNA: TGTGCCACCAGCAGAGATGCCTTACCCGATACGCAGTATTTT

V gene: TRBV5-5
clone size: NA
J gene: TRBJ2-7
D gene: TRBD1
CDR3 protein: CASSGQGPSTEQYF
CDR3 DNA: TGTGCCAGCTCAGGACAGGGACCGAGTACCGAGCAGTACTTC

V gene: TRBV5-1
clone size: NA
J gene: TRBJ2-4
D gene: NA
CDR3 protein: CASSLTGNNNIQYF
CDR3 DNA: TGCGCCAGCAGCTTGACGGGAAATAACAACATTCAGTACTTC

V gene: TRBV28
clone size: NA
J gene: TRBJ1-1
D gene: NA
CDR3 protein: CASRRQMNTEAFF
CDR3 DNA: TGTGCCAGCAGGAGACAGATGAACACTGAAGCTTTCTTT

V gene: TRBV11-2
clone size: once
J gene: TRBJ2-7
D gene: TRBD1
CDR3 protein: CASSIGQVDEQYF
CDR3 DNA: TGTGCCAGCAGTATCGGACAGGTGGACGAGCAGTACTTC